This record looks at one TCR beta chain sequence and its context. This specimen belongs to a study of blood T cell repertoires in COVID-19. The table came from immunoSEQ multiplex PCR; TCRdb's copy has only in-frame clones and leaves some out. The top ten clones hold around 7.5% of a sample with about 52,000 clones, about 80% of them seen once. The CDR3 length is 12 residues. V was pared by 8 bases and J by 6 bases, with 13 bases between. CDR1 and CDR2 (germline): MDHEN, SYDVKM. The chain joins TRBV28 to TRBJ1-2; D may be TRBD1 (5 bases). Source material: peripheral blood. This TCR came from a man between 65 and 85 years old with active COVID-19. The CDR3 is CASDFGGDGYTF. CDR3 DNA: TGTGCCAGCGATTTCGGGGGGGATGGCTACACCTTC.